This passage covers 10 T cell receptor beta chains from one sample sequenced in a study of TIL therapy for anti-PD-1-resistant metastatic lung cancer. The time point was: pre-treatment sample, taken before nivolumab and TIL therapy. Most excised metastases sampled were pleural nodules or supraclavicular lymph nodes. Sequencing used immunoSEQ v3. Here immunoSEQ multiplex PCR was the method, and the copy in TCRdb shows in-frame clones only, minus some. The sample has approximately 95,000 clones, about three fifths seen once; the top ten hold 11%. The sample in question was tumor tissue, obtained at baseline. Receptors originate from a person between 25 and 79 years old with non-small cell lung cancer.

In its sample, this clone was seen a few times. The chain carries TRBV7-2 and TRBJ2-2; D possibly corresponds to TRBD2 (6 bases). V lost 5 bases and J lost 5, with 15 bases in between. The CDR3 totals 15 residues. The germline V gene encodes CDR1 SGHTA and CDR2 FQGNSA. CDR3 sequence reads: CASSPGGRDTGELFF. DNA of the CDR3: TGTGCCAGCAGCCCCGGGGGAAGGGATACCGGGGAGCTGTTTTTT.

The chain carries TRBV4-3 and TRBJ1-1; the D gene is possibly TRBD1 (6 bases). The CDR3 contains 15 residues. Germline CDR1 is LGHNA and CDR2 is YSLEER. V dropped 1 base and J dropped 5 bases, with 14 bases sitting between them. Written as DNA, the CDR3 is TGCGCCAGCAGCCAAGGACAGGTGAGGAGAACTGAAGCTTTCTTT. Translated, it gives CASSQGQVRRTEAFF.

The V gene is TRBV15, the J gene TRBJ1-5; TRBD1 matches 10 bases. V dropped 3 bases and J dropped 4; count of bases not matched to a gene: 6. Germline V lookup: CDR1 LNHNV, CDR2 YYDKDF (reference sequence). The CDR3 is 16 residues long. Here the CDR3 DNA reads TGTGCCACCAGCAGCCCCGGACAGGGGGTAAATCAGCCCCAGCATTTT. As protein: CATSSPGQGVNQPQHF.

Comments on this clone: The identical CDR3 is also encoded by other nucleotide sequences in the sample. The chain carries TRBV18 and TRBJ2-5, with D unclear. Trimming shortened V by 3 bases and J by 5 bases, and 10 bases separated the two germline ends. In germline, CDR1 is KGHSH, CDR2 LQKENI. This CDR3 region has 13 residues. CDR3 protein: CASSPPSQETQYF. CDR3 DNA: TGTGCCAGCTCACCGCCTTCACAGGAGACCCAGTACTTC.

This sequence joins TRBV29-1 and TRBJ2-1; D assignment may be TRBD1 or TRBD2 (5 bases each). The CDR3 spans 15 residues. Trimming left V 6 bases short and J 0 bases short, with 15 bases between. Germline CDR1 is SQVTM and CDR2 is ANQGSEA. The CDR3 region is CSVSGLTSSYNEQFF. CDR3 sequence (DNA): TGCAGCGTCTCGGGGCTGACGAGCTCCTACAATGAGCAGTTCTTC.

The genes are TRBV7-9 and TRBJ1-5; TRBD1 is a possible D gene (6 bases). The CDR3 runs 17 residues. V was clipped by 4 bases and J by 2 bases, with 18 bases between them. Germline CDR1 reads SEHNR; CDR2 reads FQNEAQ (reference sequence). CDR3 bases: TGTGCCAGCAGCTCCGGTGGACAGAACAGAGGCAATCAGCCCCAGCATTTT. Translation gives CASSSGGQNRGNQPQHF.

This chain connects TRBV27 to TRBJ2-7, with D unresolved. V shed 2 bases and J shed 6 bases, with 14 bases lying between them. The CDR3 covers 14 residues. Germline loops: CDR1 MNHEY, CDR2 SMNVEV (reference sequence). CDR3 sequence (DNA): TGTGCCAGCAGTTTAGCAGGATCTGTACCCGAGCAGTACTTC. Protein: CASSLAGSVPEQYF.

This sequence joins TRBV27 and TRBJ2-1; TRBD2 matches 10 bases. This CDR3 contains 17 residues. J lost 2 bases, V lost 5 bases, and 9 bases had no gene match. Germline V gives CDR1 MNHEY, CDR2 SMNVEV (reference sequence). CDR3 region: CASSPLSSGRPYNEQFF. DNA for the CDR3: TGTGCCAGCAGTCCACTCTCTAGCGGGAGACCCTACAATGAGCAGTTCTTC.

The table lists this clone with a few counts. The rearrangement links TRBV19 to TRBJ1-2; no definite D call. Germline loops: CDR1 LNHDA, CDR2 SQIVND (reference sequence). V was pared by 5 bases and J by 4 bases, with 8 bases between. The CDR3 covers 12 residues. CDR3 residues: CASSPDLYGYTF. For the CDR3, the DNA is TGTGCCAGTAGTCCCGACCTCTATGGCTACACCTTC.

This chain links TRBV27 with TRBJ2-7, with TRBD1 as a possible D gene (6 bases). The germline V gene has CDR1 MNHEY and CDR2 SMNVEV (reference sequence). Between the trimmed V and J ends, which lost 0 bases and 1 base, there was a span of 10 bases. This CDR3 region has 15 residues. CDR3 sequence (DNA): TGTGCCAGCAGTTTATCCGCAGGGGCGTCCTACGAGCAGTACTTC. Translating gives CASSLSAGASYEQYF.